A selection of T cell receptor beta chains follows, all from one sample in a study of technical replicates of blood from a handful of donors. Assay: immunoSEQ multiplex PCR; the TCRdb copy retains only in-frame clones and omits some. The sample has tens of thousands of clones, over 85% seen once. Sequenced sample: T cells isolated from PBMCs. These receptors originate from a human donor in good health. CDR3s include the opening cysteine and the closing phenylalanine or tryptophan. A D gene is named only where the DNA matches it firmly. The size entry is marked missing in some rows and otherwise reads once, few, many or a size class.

DNA: TGCGCCAGCAGCCAACGGCTAGCGCAATTCTACAATGAGCAGTTCTTC; CDR3: CASSQRLAQFYNEQFF; size: NA; J: TRBJ2-1; V: TRBV4-1; D: NA
DNA: TGCGCCAGCAGCCCTCCGGAAGAGACCCAGTACTTC; CDR3: CASSPPEETQYF; size: NA; J: TRBJ2-5; V: TRBV5-1; D: NA
DNA: TGTGCCAGCAGCGTAGATCGGACAGCTTACAACTATGGCTACACCTTC; CDR3: CASSVDRTAYNYGYTF; size: NA; J: TRBJ1-2; V: TRBV9; D: NA
DNA: TGTGCCAGCAGTTTAGCGGTAGCGGGACCGGAGCAGTACTTC; CDR3: CASSLAVAGPEQYF; size: NA; J: TRBJ2-7; V: TRBV27; D: TRBD2
DNA: TGTGCCAGCAGCCCGGGACTAGTCCGTGCTACGCAGTATTTT; CDR3: CASSPGLVRATQYF; size: NA; J: TRBJ2-3; V: TRBV7-2; D: TRBD2
DNA: TGTGCCAGTAGGATGGACAGCTCCTACGAGCAGTACTTC; CDR3: CASRMDSSYEQYF; size: NA; J: TRBJ2-7; V: TRBV19; D: NA
DNA: TGCAGCGTCGGACACTCTACCGGGGAGCTGTTTTTT; CDR3: CSVGHSTGELFF; size: NA; J: TRBJ2-2; V: TRBV29-1; D: NA
DNA: TGTGCCAGCTCACGGGTTGGGACAGGGCTGGCCACTGAAGCTTTCTTT; CDR3: CASSRVGTGLATEAFF; size: NA; J: TRBJ1-1; V: TRBV18; D: TRBD1
DNA: TGTGCCAGCAGCGACTACAGGGAGAACTATGGCTACACCTTC; CDR3: CASSDYRENYGYTF; size: NA; J: TRBJ1-2; V: TRBV5-6; D: NA
DNA: TGTGCCAGCAGCTTAGGAGGGAACAATCAGCCCCAGCATTTT; CDR3: CASSLGGNNQPQHF; size: NA; J: TRBJ1-5; V: TRBV6-5; D: NA
DNA: TGTGCCAGTAACCGACAGGGGCACATTCAGTACTTC; CDR3: CASNRQGHIQYF; size: NA; J: TRBJ2-4; V: TRBV19; D: TRBD1
DNA: TGTGCCAGCAGTTTACTAGCGGGAGAGATCACAGATACGCAGTATTTT; CDR3: CASSLLAGEITDTQYF; size: NA; J: TRBJ2-3; V: TRBV28; D: TRBD2
DNA: TGTGCCAGCAGTGAATTCACAGGGAGTCCCTCCTACGAGCAGTACTTC; CDR3: CASSEFTGSPSYEQYF; size: NA; J: TRBJ2-7; V: TRBV6-1; D: NA
DNA: TGTGCCAGTAGTAGGGACAGATTCAATGAGCAGTTCTTC; CDR3: CASSRDRFNEQFF; size: medium-sized; J: TRBJ2-1; V: TRBV19; D: TRBD1
DNA: TGTGCCAGCAGCTTAGTCAGGTATACTGAAGCTTTCTTT; CDR3: CASSLVRYTEAFF; size: few; J: TRBJ1-1; V: TRBV11-3; D: NA
DNA: TGTGCCAGCAGCCAACCCCCCTACAGGGACCGAGTCAATAACTATGGCTACACCTTC; CDR3: CASSQPPYRDRVNNYGYTF; size: NA; J: TRBJ1-2; V: TRBV11-2; D: NA
DNA: TGTGCCAGCAGTTACGGGAGTGATCAGCCCCAGCATTTT; CDR3: CASSYGSDQPQHF; size: once; J: TRBJ1-5; V: TRBV6-5; D: NA
DNA: TGTGCCAGCAACAAAGGGAGAGGGAGACTAGCGGGAGTCATAGAGACCCAGTACTTC; CDR3: CASNKGRGRLAGVIETQYF; size: NA; J: TRBJ2-5; V: TRBV13; D: TRBD2
DNA: TGTGCCAGCAGACTAGGAGATAATGAGCAGTTCTTC; CDR3: CASRLGDNEQFF; size: NA; J: TRBJ2-1; V: TRBV27; D: NA
DNA: TGTGCCAGCAGCCACCAAGGGACAGGCGACTATGGCTACACCTTC; CDR3: CASSHQGTGDYGYTF; size: once; J: TRBJ1-2; V: TRBV6-6; D: TRBD1
DNA: TGTGCCAGCAGTTTGGGGGCAGGGTGGTTTCCCGGGGAGCTGTTTTTT; CDR3: CASSLGAGWFPGELFF; size: NA; J: TRBJ2-2; V: TRBV28; D: NA
DNA: TGTGCCAGTAGACTGACCGGGGGAACTAATGAAAAACTGTTTTTT; CDR3: CASRLTGGTNEKLFF; size: few; J: TRBJ1-4; V: TRBV19; D: NA
DNA: TGTGCCAGCAGCGGACAGACGAGGGAAGCTTTCTTT; CDR3: CASSGQTREAFF; size: NA; J: TRBJ1-1; V: TRBV7-9; D: NA
DNA: TGTGCCAGCAGCCCTACAGGGCATGACGGCTACACCTTC; CDR3: CASSPTGHDGYTF; size: once; J: TRBJ1-2; V: TRBV7-6; D: NA
DNA: TGCGCCAGCAGCCAAGATGGGACAGGCTCCTACGAGCAGTACTTC; CDR3: CASSQDGTGSYEQYF; size: NA; J: TRBJ2-7; V: TRBV4-3; D: TRBD1
DNA: TGCGCCAGCTCCGAGTTTGATGAGCAGTTCTTC; CDR3: CASSEFDEQFF; size: once; J: TRBJ2-1; V: TRBV10-1; D: NA
DNA: TGTGCCAGCAGCTTTTGGGACAGCGAGCAGTACTTC; CDR3: CASSFWDSEQYF; size: once; J: TRBJ2-7; V: TRBV7-2; D: TRBD1
DNA: TGTGCCAGCAGCGTAGAGGACAGGAACACTGAAGCTTTCTTT; CDR3: CASSVEDRNTEAFF; size: NA; J: TRBJ1-1; V: TRBV9; D: NA
DNA: TGTGCCAGCAGTGAAGAAAGGCGGGAGTTGGACACCGGGGAGCTGTTTTTT; CDR3: CASSEERRELDTGELFF; size: NA; J: TRBJ2-2; V: TRBV6-1; D: TRBD2
DNA: TGTGCCAGCAGTTATCCCTCGGGACAGGGTTTTACTAGCGGAACCTACGAGCAGTACTTC; CDR3: CASSYPSGQGFTSGTYEQYF; size: once; J: TRBJ2-7; V: TRBV28; D: NA
DNA: TGTGCCACCAGCAGAGGGGGGGAGTCGAGTGAGCAGTTCTTC; CDR3: CATSRGGESSEQFF; size: NA; J: TRBJ2-1; V: TRBV15; D: NA
DNA: TGTGCCAGCCGGGGACAGGGGGACCTTTGGACTGAAGCTTTCTTT; CDR3: CASRGQGDLWTEAFF; size: NA; J: TRBJ1-1; V: TRBV27; D: TRBD1
DNA: TGCGCCAGCAGCCAGCAGAACAGAACGAACACCGGGGAGCTGTTTTTT; CDR3: CASSQQNRTNTGELFF; size: NA; J: TRBJ2-2; V: TRBV4-1; D: NA
DNA: TGTGCCAGCAGCTTGGAGTCAGCCTACGAGCAGTACTTC; CDR3: CASSLESAYEQYF; size: once; J: TRBJ2-7; V: TRBV5-6; D: NA
DNA: TGTGCCAGCAGTTTATCGACGTGGGGCGGCTACACCTTC; CDR3: CASSLSTWGGYTF; size: NA; J: TRBJ1-2; V: TRBV27; D: NA
DNA: TGTGCCAGCAAAAAAGACCCGGGAGGTCCAGATACGCAGTATTTT; CDR3: CASKKDPGGPDTQYF; size: NA; J: TRBJ2-3; V: TRBV7-2; D: TRBD2
DNA: TGTGCCAGCAGCCTAACCCTTTCAGGGGCTAACTATGGCTACACCTTC; CDR3: CASSLTLSGANYGYTF; size: NA; J: TRBJ1-2; V: TRBV9; D: NA